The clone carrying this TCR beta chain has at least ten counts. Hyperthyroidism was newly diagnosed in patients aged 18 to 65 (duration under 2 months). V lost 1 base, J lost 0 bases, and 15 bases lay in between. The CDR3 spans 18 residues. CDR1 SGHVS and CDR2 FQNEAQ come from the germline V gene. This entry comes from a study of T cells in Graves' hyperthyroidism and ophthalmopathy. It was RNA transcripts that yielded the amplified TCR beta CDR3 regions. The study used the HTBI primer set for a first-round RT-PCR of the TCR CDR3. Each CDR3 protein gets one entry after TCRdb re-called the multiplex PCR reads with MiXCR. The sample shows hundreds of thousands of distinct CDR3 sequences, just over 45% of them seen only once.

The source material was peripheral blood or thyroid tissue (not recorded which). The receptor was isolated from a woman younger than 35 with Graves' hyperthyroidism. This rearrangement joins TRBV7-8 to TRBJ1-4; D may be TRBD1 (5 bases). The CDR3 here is CASSLGYGGVATNEKLFF. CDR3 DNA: TGTGCCAGCAGCTTAGGCTACGGGGGTGTTGCAACTAATGAAAAACTGTTTTTT.